Below are 8 T cell receptor beta chains sequenced from a single sample in a study of PD-1 and CTLA-4 blockade in melanoma. Measured with immunoSEQ multiplex PCR; TCRdb has only the in-frame clones, and not every one. Of 28,000 or so clones listed, approximately 90% are singletons. This specimen was CD8+ T cells from peripheral blood, taken from a patient given anti-PD-1 treatment. These receptors all stem from a human donor with melanoma.

The V and J genes are TRBV6-5 and TRBJ2-7; TRBD2 matches 10 bases. Unmatched junction bases numbered 15, after V lost 10 bases and J lost 6 bases. The CDR3 totals 15 residues. Germline V gene lookup returns CDR1 MNHEY and CDR2 SVGAGI. The CDR3, as DNA: TGTGCCAACTCAATGGGAACTAGCGGGGCCGCCGAGCAGTACTTC. Protein product: CANSMGTSGAAEQYF.

The chain's CDR3 is CASSEASSGGGGETQYF. The CDR3, as DNA: TGTGCCAGCAGTGAAGCTTCTTCGGGAGGAGGTGGAGAGACCCAGTACTTC. This sequence joins TRBV6-1 and TRBJ2-5; 7 positions match TRBD2. With V trimmed by 0 bases and J by 4 bases, 11 bases remained unmatched. Germline CDR1 MNHNS, CDR2 SASEGT. The CDR3 totals 17 residues.

The rearrangement links TRBV28 to TRBJ2-7, with 11 bases lining up with TRBD2. This CDR3 is built from 17 residues. V dropped 3 bases and J dropped 2; count of bases not matched to a gene: 9. Germline V lookup: CDR1 MDHEN, CDR2 SYDVKM. Here the CDR3 reads CASSFPLTSGAPYEQYF. CDR3 in DNA: TGTGCCAGCAGTTTCCCTTTGACTAGCGGGGCCCCCTACGAGCAGTACTTC. Full variable domain (remainder filled in from reference TRBV28 and TRBJ2-7): DVKVTQSSRYLVKRTGEKVFLECVQDMDHENMFWYRQDPGLGLRLIYFSYDVKMKEKGDIPEGYSVSREKKERFSLILESASTNQTSMYLCASSFPLTSGAPYEQYFGPGTRLTVT.

The rearrangement uses TRBV19 and TRBJ1-2; 7 nucleotides match TRBD1. The CDR3 covers 16 residues. V shed 5 bases and J 4 bases; nucleotides not matched to a gene: 13. CDR1 is LNHDA and CDR2 is SQIVND in the germline V gene (reference sequence). The CDR3 DNA reads as TGTGCCAGTAGTGCCCGAGAGGGGGCGATTGCCTATGGCTACACCTTC. Amino acids: CASSAREGAIAYGYTF.

This clone was counted only a few times. This chain connects TRBV11-2 to TRBJ1-1; unclear D gene. V dropped 7 bases and J dropped 1 base, with 7 bases sitting between them. Germline V gives CDR1 SGHAT, CDR2 FQNNGV. The CDR3 runs 12 residues. The CDR3 nucleotides are TGTGCCAGCACCCTAGAGAACACTGAAGCTTTCTTT. Translating gives CASTLENTEAFF.

The chain links TRBV12-3 or TRBV12-4 to TRBJ1-2; D unresolved. The CDR3 extends over 12 amino acids. V was cut by 4 bases and J by 6 bases, with 9 bases left in between. This CDR3 is CASSSRMDGYTF. As DNA, the CDR3 is TGTGCCAGCAGTTCCAGAATGGATGGCTACACCTTC.

The chain recombines TRBV27 with TRBJ2-1; tentative D call: TRBD1 (5 bases). The length of the CDR3 is 14 residues. Germline V gene data show CDR1 as MNHEY and CDR2 as SMNVEV (reference sequence). V gave up 5 bases and J gave up 5 bases, with 13 bases separating them. For the CDR3, the DNA is TGTGCCAGCAGTCCACTAATACAGGACAATGAGCAGTTCTTC. Protein sequence: CASSPLIQDNEQFF.

The chain recombines TRBV11-2 with TRBJ1-1; TRBD1 matches at 7 bases. The CDR3 is made up of 16 amino acids. Germline V gene sequence: CDR1 SGHAT, CDR2 FQNNGV. Trimming removed 5 bases from V and 6 bases from J; junction bases left unmatched: 15. The CDR3 sequence is CASSLSRHDRAAEAFF. In nucleotides, the CDR3 is TGTGCCAGCAGCCTGTCGCGGCACGACAGGGCTGCTGAAGCTTTCTTT. The whole variable domain, remainder taken from reference TRBV11-2 and TRBJ1-1, is EAGVAQSPRYKIIEKRQSVAFWCNPISGHATLYWYQQILGQGPKLLIQFQNNGVVDDSQLPKDRFSAERLKGVDSTLKIQPAKLEDSAVYLCASSLSRHDRAAEAFFGQGTRLTVV.